The rows below give T cell receptor beta chains drawn from one sample of a study of blood T cell repertoires in COVID-19. Clones were read by immunoSEQ multiplex PCR, and TCRdb kept only the in-frame ones, dropping some. The sample records 150,000 to 190,000 clones, 70% to 90% being singletons. The material sequenced was peripheral blood. All receptors come from a woman aged 60-70 years with COVID-19, enrolled during active disease. Both conserved end residues are part of each CDR3. Fields, in order: clone size, J gene, V gene, D gene, CDR3 protein, CDR3 DNA. D genes are given only for firm matches. The size of a clone is reported for some rows only, either as once, few or many, or as a class for expanded clones.

NA	TRBJ1-1	TRBV5-1	TRBD1	CASREGAMNTEAFF	TGCGCCAGCAGAGAGGGGGCCATGAACACTGAAGCTTTCTTT
NA	TRBJ2-7	TRBV3-1/TRBV3-2	NA	CASSQDLPFYEQYF	TGTGCCAGCAGCCAAGACCTACCATTCTACGAGCAGTACTTC
NA	TRBJ1-2	TRBV19	TRBD1	CASSHQGAGYGYTF	TGTGCCAGTAGCCATCAGGGGGCGGGCTATGGCTACACCTTC
NA	TRBJ2-4	TRBV6-1	NA	CASSEARRGGLGKNIQYF	TGTGCCAGCAGTGAAGCTAGGAGGGGGGGCTTAGGCAAAAACATTCAGTACTTC
NA	TRBJ2-1	TRBV6-4	TRBD2	CASSALAGGVNEQFF	TGTGCCAGCAGTGCCCTAGCGGGGGGCGTCAATGAGCAGTTCTTC
NA	TRBJ2-5	TRBV5-8	NA	CATRRGGNIQETQYF	TGTGCCACCCGGAGGGGAGGCAATATTCAAGAGACCCAGTACTTC
NA	TRBJ2-2	TRBV12-5	NA	CASGPDTGELFF	TGTGCTAGTGGCCCAGACACCGGGGAGCTGTTTTTT
NA	TRBJ1-2	TRBV6-1	TRBD1	CASSEAAWDSLYGYTF	TGTGCCAGCAGTGAAGCGGCCTGGGACAGTTTATATGGCTACACCTTC
NA	TRBJ1-1	TRBV5-1	NA	CASSLTQGLGENTEAFF	TGCGCCAGCAGCTTGACACAGGGCCTCGGGGAGAACACTGAAGCTTTCTTT
NA	TRBJ1-1	TRBV5-8	NA	CASSLEVVGGTEAFF	TGTGCCAGCAGCTTGGAGGTGGTCGGGGGCACTGAAGCTTTCTTT
once	TRBJ1-5	TRBV19	TRBD1	CASSMGTAFNQPQHF	TGTGCCAGTAGTATGGGGACAGCCTTCAATCAGCCCCAGCATTTT
NA	TRBJ1-5	TRBV5-1	NA	CASSLGAGGLGNQPQHF	TGCGCCAGCAGCTTGGGAGCAGGAGGGCTTGGCAATCAGCCCCAGCATTTT
NA	TRBJ1-2	TRBV6-5	TRBD1	CASSRQGSNYGYTF	TGTGCCAGCAGTCGACAGGGCTCTAACTATGGCTACACCTTC
NA	TRBJ1-2	TRBV7-3	TRBD1	CASSITGASDGYTF	TGTGCCAGCAGCATCACAGGGGCGTCGGATGGCTACACCTTC
NA	TRBJ1-3	TRBV6-5	TRBD1	CASGRDRDSGNTIYF	TGTGCCAGCGGCCGCGACAGGGACTCTGGAAACACCATATATTTT
NA	TRBJ1-1	TRBV5-1	NA	CASSTDPGAVTEAFF	TGCGCCAGCAGCACGGATCCAGGGGCTGTCACTGAAGCTTTCTTT
NA	TRBJ2-2	TRBV12-3/TRBV12-4	NA	CASSTGFSGELFF	TGTGCCAGCAGCACAGGCTTCAGCGGGGAGCTGTTTTTT
many	TRBJ1-2	TRBV5-5	NA	CASSLSTVNYGYTF	TGTGCCAGCAGCCTGTCGACAGTCAACTATGGCTACACCTTC
NA	TRBJ1-1	TRBV4-1	TRBD1	CASSQDRWTGRASIAEAFF	TGCGCCAGCAGCCAAGATCGATGGACAGGGCGGGCGTCTATCGCTGAAGCTTTCTTT
NA	TRBJ2-1	TRBV25-1	NA	CASSGSSYNEQFF	TGTGCCAGCAGTGGGAGCTCCTACAATGAGCAGTTCTTC
NA	TRBJ1-6	TRBV14	NA	CASTGDNNSPLHF	TGTGCCAGTACAGGAGACAATAATTCACCCCTCCACTTT
NA	TRBJ2-5	TRBV5-1	TRBD2	CASSLGTSGLETQYF	TGCGCCAGCAGCTTGGGGACTAGCGGCCTAGAGACCCAGTACTTC
NA	TRBJ2-3	TRBV10-1	NA	CASSEKTGLTDTQYF	TGCGCCAGCAGTGAAAAGACAGGCCTCACAGATACGCAGTATTTT
NA	TRBJ2-7	TRBV6-5	TRBD1	CASSPRGQGSYEQYF	TGTGCCAGCAGCCCGCGGGGACAGGGGTCCTACGAGCAGTACTTC
NA	TRBJ1-4	TRBV9	NA	CASTDGGDEKLFF	TGTGCCAGCACCGATGGGGGGGATGAAAAACTGTTTTTT
few	TRBJ2-7	TRBV27	TRBD2	CASSLHPPWTSGMWYEQYF	TGTGCCAGCAGTTTACACCCTCCTTGGACTAGCGGGATGTGGTACGAGCAGTACTTC
once	TRBJ1-5	TRBV5-1	TRBD1	CASSLHPDRGNQPQHF	TGCGCCAGCAGCTTGCACCCGGACAGGGGGAATCAGCCCCAGCATTTT
NA	TRBJ1-1	TRBV21-1	NA	CASSRTRDRGLGAFF	TGTGCCAGCAGCAGAACCCGGGACAGGGGGCTTGGAGCTTTCTTT
NA	TRBJ1-3	TRBV5-1	NA	CASSLAEQGFSGNTIYF	TGCGCCAGCAGCTTGGCCGAACAGGGCTTCTCTGGAAACACCATATATTTT
NA	TRBJ2-3	TRBV7-9	TRBD2	CASSLVGTSGRAADTQYF	TGTGCCAGCAGCTTAGTAGGGACTAGCGGGAGGGCCGCAGATACGCAGTATTTT
NA	TRBJ2-5	TRBV5-3	NA	CARSFLKTQYF	TGTGCCAGAAGCTTTTTAAAGACCCAGTACTTC
NA	TRBJ2-3	TRBV10-1	TRBD1	CASSKFQGVGDTQYF	TGCGCCAGCTCGAAATTCCAGGGGGTGGGAGATACGCAGTATTTT
NA	TRBJ1-1	TRBV28	TRBD1	CATRTGGVSNTEAFF	TGTGCCACCCGGACAGGGGGCGTTTCGAACACTGAAGCTTTCTTT
NA	TRBJ1-5	TRBV24-1	TRBD1	CATSDPGQNSNQPQHF	TGTGCCACCAGTGACCCGGGACAGAATAGCAATCAGCCCCAGCATTTT
NA	TRBJ1-1	TRBV5-6	TRBD1	CASSLLTGGRRYTEAFF	TGTGCCAGCAGCTTGTTAACAGGGGGCCGGAGGTACACTGAAGCTTTCTTT
NA	TRBJ2-7	TRBV14	TRBD1	CASSQVPGQFKTYF	TGTGCCAGCAGCCAAGTACCGGGACAGTTTAAAACATACTTC
NA	TRBJ1-1	TRBV7-9	NA	CASSPGTTEAFF	TGTGCCAGCAGCCCGGGGACTACTGAAGCTTTCTTT
NA	TRBJ2-3	TRBV7-9	TRBD2	CASSLLAGRATDTQYF	TGTGCCAGCAGCCTACTAGCGGGGAGGGCCACAGATACGCAGTATTTT
NA	TRBJ2-1	TRBV11-2	NA	CASSDQGQGEQFF	TGTGCCAGCAGCGATCAGGGGCAAGGGGAGCAGTTCTTC
few	TRBJ1-1	TRBV12-5	NA	CASGKGVGNTEAFF	TGTGCTAGTGGGAAGGGGGTCGGGAACACTGAAGCTTTCTTT
once	TRBJ1-1	TRBV29-1	NA	CSVEDPLYNTEAFF	TGCAGCGTTGAAGATCCTCTTTATAACACTGAAGCTTTCTTT
NA	TRBJ1-5	TRBV6-1	NA	CASSESAGAWGNQPQHF	TGTGCCAGCAGTGAATCGGCGGGTGCGTGGGGTAATCAGCCCCAGCATTTT
NA	TRBJ2-1	TRBV5-1	NA	CASSLESGNYNEQFF	TGCGCCAGCAGCTTGGAATCGGGGAACTACAATGAGCAGTTCTTC
NA	TRBJ1-5	TRBV12-5	NA	CASGLVRLPGQPQHF	TGTGCTAGTGGTTTGGTCCGACTGCCGGGACAGCCCCAGCATTTT
NA	TRBJ1-5	TRBV6-5	NA	CASRPYERPQWPQHF	TGTGCCAGCAGACCCTACGAGAGGCCCCAGTGGCCCCAGCATTTT
once	TRBJ1-1	TRBV10-3	TRBD1	CAISERQGSTEAFF	TGTGCCATCAGTGAGAGACAGGGAAGCACTGAAGCTTTCTTT
many	TRBJ1-3	TRBV2	NA	CASKAQTSSGNTIYF	TGTGCCAGCAAAGCACAGACCTCCTCTGGAAACACCATATATTTT
NA	TRBJ1-5	TRBV28	NA	CASSEDRSFIPPQHF	TGTGCCAGCAGTGAAGACAGGTCCTTCATCCCGCCCCAGCATTTT
NA	TRBJ1-1	TRBV10-1	NA	CAGPGGYTEAFF	TGCGCCGGCCCCGGCGGCTACACTGAAGCTTTCTTT
NA	TRBJ1-6	TRBV30	NA	CAWMVQGNSPLHF	TGTGCCTGGATGGTACAGGGAAATTCACCCCTCCACTTT
NA	TRBJ1-2	TRBV29-1	NA	CSVEEDSLTFSYGYTF	TGCAGCGTTGAAGAAGATTCCCTGACATTCTCCTATGGCTACACCTTC
few	TRBJ2-5	TRBV7-3	NA	CASSLVGGRINQETQYF	TGTGCCAGCAGCTTAGTAGGGGGACGGATCAACCAAGAGACCCAGTACTTC
NA	TRBJ1-2	TRBV5-4	NA	CASSLEQGPYGYTF	TGTGCCAGCAGCTTGGAGCAGGGCCCCTATGGCTACACCTTC
few	TRBJ1-2	TRBV2	NA	CASSAVNYGYTF	TGTGCCAGCAGTGCAGTAAACTATGGCTACACCTTC
NA	TRBJ1-1	TRBV11-2	NA	CASSLATAMNTEAFF	TGTGCCAGCAGCTTAGCGACTGCTATGAACACTGAAGCTTTCTTT
NA	TRBJ1-1	TRBV19	NA	CASRRYEGNTEAFF	TGTGCCAGTAGACGTTACGAGGGAAATACTGAAGCTTTCTTT
NA	TRBJ2-2	TRBV7-6	TRBD2	CASSWEGNTGELFF	TGTGCCAGCAGCTGGGAGGGGAACACCGGGGAGCTGTTTTTT
NA	TRBJ2-2	TRBV6-5	TRBD1	CASRSGTGVRGELFF	TGTGCCAGCAGGTCCGGGACAGGGGTGCGCGGGGAGCTGTTTTTT
NA	TRBJ2-3	TRBV6-5	NA	CASRRSFSDTQYF	TGTGCCAGCAGGAGGAGCTTTTCAGATACGCAGTATTTT
NA	TRBJ2-3	TRBV18	NA	CASSPLPDTDTQYF	TGTGCCAGCTCACCACTCCCAGACACAGATACGCAGTATTTT